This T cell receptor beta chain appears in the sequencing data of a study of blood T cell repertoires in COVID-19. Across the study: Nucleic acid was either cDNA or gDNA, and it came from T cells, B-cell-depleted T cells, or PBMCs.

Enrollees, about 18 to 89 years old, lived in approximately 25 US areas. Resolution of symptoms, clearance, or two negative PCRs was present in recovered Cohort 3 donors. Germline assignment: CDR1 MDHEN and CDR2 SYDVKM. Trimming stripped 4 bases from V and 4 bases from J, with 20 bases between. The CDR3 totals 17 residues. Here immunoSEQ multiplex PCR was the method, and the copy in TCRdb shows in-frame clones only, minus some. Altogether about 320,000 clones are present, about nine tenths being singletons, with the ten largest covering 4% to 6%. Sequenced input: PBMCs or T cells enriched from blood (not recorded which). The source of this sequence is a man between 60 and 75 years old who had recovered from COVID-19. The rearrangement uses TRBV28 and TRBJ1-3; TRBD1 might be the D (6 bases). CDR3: CASSSLPQGLGGNTIYF. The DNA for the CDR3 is TGTGCCAGCAGTTCCTTACCACAGGGATTGGGAGGAAACACCATATATTTT.